These T cell receptor beta chains were read from a single sample in a study of molecular identifiers for immune sequencing clone quantification. TCRdb independently ran MiXCR on the PCR reads; one entry per CDR3 protein. The repertoire holds 35,000 to 45,000 distinct CDR3 sequences, with approximately 17% as singletons. The specimen was naive CD8+ T cells from blood, with Jurkat cell RNA spiked in. The receptor set was obtained from a human donor in good health. Some libraries in this study had Jurkat cell RNA spiked in. The CDR3 runs from the conserved cysteine through the conserved F or W. A D gene is named only where the DNA matches it firmly. Expanded clones are given a class, and other clones once, few, many or no size at all.

v_gene	abundance	d_gene	j_gene	CDR3nt	CDR3aa
TRBV19	many	-	TRBJ1-1	TGTGCCAGTAGTATGGGCAGGGGCCTAATGAACACTGAAGCTTTCTTT	CASSMGRGLMNTEAFF
TRBV2	many	TRBD2	TRBJ2-5	TGTGCCAGCAGTCCTCGGCGGACTAGCGGCCAAGAGACCCAGTACTTC	CASSPRRTSGQETQYF
TRBV7-9	-	-	TRBJ2-2	TGTGCCAGCAGCTTAGTAGGGCTGGACACCGGGGAGCTGTTTTTT	CASSLVGLDTGELFF
TRBV7-2	-	TRBD1	TRBJ1-5	TGTGCCAGCAGCCCAGGGGGGTTCAATCAGCCCCAGCATTTT	CASSPGGFNQPQHF
TRBV12-3/TRBV12-4	many	-	TRBJ1-1	TGTGCCAGCAGTTCCCCCCGGGGGGGAGGCACTGAAGCTTTCTTT	CASSSPRGGGTEAFF
TRBV15	many	TRBD2	TRBJ2-3	TGTGCCACCAGCAGAGATGAGGTAGCGGGAGGGCCAGTTACGCAGTATTTT	CATSRDEVAGGPVTQYF
TRBV7-2	many	-	TRBJ2-2	TGTGCCAGCAGCTTAGAGTTCTGGCAGATAAACACCGGGGAGCTGTTTTTT	CASSLEFWQINTGELFF
TRBV3-1	few	-	TRBJ2-2	TGTGCCAGCAGCCAAGTTGTTTCCGGGGAGCTGTTTTTT	CASSQVVSGELFF
TRBV20-1	-	TRBD1	TRBJ1-2	TGCAGTGCTTATGACAGGGACGGCTACACCTTC	CSAYDRDGYTF
TRBV7-2	many	-	TRBJ2-7	TGTGCCAGCAGCTTAGCTCCTCTCCACGAGCAGTACTTC	CASSLAPLHEQYF
TRBV28	many	-	TRBJ2-3	TGTGCCAGCAGTTTAGACAACGCAGATACGCAGTATTTT	CASSLDNADTQYF
TRBV28	-	-	TRBJ2-3	TGTGCCAGCAGGGCACCATGGGCGTCCCCCACAGATACGCAGTATTTT	CASRAPWASPTDTQYF